The present T cell receptor beta chain was sequenced within a study of blood T cell repertoires in COVID-19. Study details: COVID-19 samples from acute and convalescent phases originated in the United States, Italy and Spain. In each case, the material was cDNA or gDNA derived from T cells, B-cell-depleted T cells, or PBMCs.

How the authors handled the data: Estimated nucleated cell counts came from reference gene primer amplification. Here immunoSEQ multiplex PCR was the method, and the copy in TCRdb shows in-frame clones only, minus some. D and trimming were read from the DNA, whereas the V and J calls and clone size are those reported in that table. Seen here are about 200,000 clones, under 90% observed once, and the top ten hold about 2.5%. Trimming took off 6 bases at V and 5 bases at J, with 16 bases between the two ends. Germline CDR1 reads LGHDT; CDR2 reads YNNKEL (reference sequence). The CDR3 covers 14 residues.

The chain has TRBV3-1 (or the pseudogene TRBV3-2) and TRBJ1-1; D unclear. This TCR was recovered from a woman between 40 and 50 years old with active or convalescent COVID-19. Material: peripheral blood. The CDR3 protein is CASSQKLGDTEAFF. DNA of the CDR3: TGTGCCAGCAGTCAGAAACTCGGGGATACTGAAGCTTTCTTT.